This TCR beta chain was sequenced for a study of blood T cell repertoires in COVID-19. On the study more broadly: Specimens from acute and convalescent COVID-19 originated in the United States, Italy and Spain.

Germline V gives CDR1 MNHEY, CDR2 SVGEGT. This CDR3 has 11 amino acids. Between the trimmed V and J ends, which lost 6 bases and 7 bases, there was a span of 7 bases. TCRdb's copy holds only in-frame clones and misses some; the assay was immunoSEQ multiplex PCR. This sample has 250,000 or so clones, with approximately 88% found just once. Sequencing was carried out using PBMCs or T cells enriched from blood (not recorded which). This clonotype was sampled from a middle-aged woman with acute COVID-19. The chain has TRBV6-2 or TRBV6-3 and TRBJ2-1; D not resolved. The chain's CDR3 is CASSRSNEQFF. In DNA, the CDR3 is TGTGCCAGCAGCCGGAGTAATGAGCAGTTCTTC.